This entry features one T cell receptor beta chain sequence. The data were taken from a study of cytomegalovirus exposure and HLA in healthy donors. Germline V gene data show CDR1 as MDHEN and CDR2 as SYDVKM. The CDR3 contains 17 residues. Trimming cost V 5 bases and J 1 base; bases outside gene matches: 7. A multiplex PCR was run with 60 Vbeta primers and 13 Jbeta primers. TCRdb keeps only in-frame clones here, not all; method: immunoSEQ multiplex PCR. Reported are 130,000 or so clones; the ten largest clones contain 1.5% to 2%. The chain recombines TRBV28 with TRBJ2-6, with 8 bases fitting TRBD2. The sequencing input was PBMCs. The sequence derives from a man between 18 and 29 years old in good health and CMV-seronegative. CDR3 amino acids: CASSGSGRASGANVLTF. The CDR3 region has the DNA TGTGCCAGCAGTGGGAGCGGGAGAGCGTCTGGGGCCAACGTCCTGACTTTC.